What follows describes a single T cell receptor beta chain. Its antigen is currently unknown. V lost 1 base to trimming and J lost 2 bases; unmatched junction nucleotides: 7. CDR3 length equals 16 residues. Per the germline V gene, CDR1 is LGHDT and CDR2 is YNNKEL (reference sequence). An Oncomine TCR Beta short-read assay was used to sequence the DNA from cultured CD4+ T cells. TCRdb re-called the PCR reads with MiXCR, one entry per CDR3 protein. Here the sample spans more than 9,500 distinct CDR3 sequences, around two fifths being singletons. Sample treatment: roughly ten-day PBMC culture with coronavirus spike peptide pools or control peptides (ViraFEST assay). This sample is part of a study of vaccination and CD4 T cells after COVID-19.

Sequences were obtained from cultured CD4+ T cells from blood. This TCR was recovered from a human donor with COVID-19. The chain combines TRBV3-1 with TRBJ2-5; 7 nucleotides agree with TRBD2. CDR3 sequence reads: CASSQVIPGGQETQYF. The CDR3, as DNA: TGTGCCAGCAGCCAAGTTATTCCGGGGGGTCAAGAGACCCAGTACTTC.